One sample yielded the 23 T cell receptor beta chains listed below, sequenced in a study of blood T cell repertoires in COVID-19. Clones were read by immunoSEQ multiplex PCR, and TCRdb kept only the in-frame ones, dropping some. The profile shows roughly 150,000 clones, about 85% of them singletons. The sequenced sample was peripheral blood. These receptors all stem from a woman over 75 with COVID-19, enrolled during active disease.

This clone was observed a few times. The chain uses TRBV6-5 and TRBJ2-7; 10 nucleotides match TRBD2. Germline CDR1 MNHEY, CDR2 SVGAGI. The trim removed 2 bases at V and 2 bases at J, leaving 3 bases unmatched. This CDR3 is built from 15 residues. The CDR3 is CASSYPAGGTYEQYF. In DNA, the CDR3 is TGTGCCAGCAGTTACCCAGCGGGGGGGACCTACGAGCAGTACTTC.

This rearrangement joins TRBV5-4 to TRBJ2-1, with D possibly matching TRBD2 (7 bases). V lost 2 bases to trimming and J lost 4 bases, with 13 bases between them. CDR1 and CDR2 (germline): SGHNT, YYREEE (reference sequence). This CDR3 is 15 amino acids long. CDR3 coding DNA: TGTGCCAGCAGCTTAGGGGGAGGGGGGTACAATGAGCAGTTCTTC. It translates to CASSLGGGGYNEQFF.

This rearrangement joins TRBV9 to TRBJ2-2, with 7 bases matching TRBD2. CDR1 and CDR2 from the germline V gene are SGDLS and YYNGEE. Germline trimming cut 3 bases from V and 5 bases from J; bases unmatched to any gene: 4. This CDR3 is 14 amino acids long. The CDR3 region has the DNA TGTGCCAGCAGCGCGGGACTACTGACCGGGGAGCTGTTTTTT. It encodes CASSAGLLTGELFF.

This clone showed up just once. V and J are TRBV18 and TRBJ2-7, with 9 bases matching TRBD2. The CDR3 sequence is 14 residues long. Germline lookup yields CDR1 KGHSH and CDR2 LQKENI. The V gene end was trimmed by 8 bases and the J gene end by 2 bases; junction bases not matched to a gene: 7. CDR3 in amino acids: CASAGGTAAYEQYF. CDR3 sequence (DNA): TGTGCCAGCGCGGGGGGGACGGCCGCCTACGAGCAGTACTTC. Variable domain in full (rest from reference TRBV18 and TRBJ2-7): NAGVMQNPRHLVRRRGQEARLRCSPMKGHSHVYWYRQLPEEGLKFMVYLQKENIIDESGMPKERFSAEFPKEGPSILRIQQVVRGDSAAYFCASAGGTAAYEQYFGPGTRLTVT.

CDR3 coding DNA: TGTGCCAGCACGGACAGGGGGCACACTGAAGCTTTCTTT. It is translated as CASTDRGHTEAFF. The chain couples TRBV2 to TRBJ1-1; 11 bases are a match to TRBD1. The CDR3 covers 13 residues. Per germline, CDR1 SNHLY and CDR2 FYNNEI. V was clipped by 7 bases and J by 3 bases; unmatched bases: 1.

The chain has TRBV27 and TRBJ2-3, with 8 bases lining up with TRBD1. The ends lost 5 bases at V and 6 bases at J; junction bases unmatched: 7. Germline loops: CDR1 MNHEY, CDR2 SMNVEV (reference sequence). The CDR3 has 14 amino acids. CDR3 region: CASSLGQGGDTQYF. CDR3 coding DNA: TGTGCCAGCAGTCTAGGACAGGGAGGCGATACGCAGTATTTT.

This chain connects TRBV7-9 to TRBJ2-7; D remains unclear. Trimming pared 7 bases from V and 4 bases from J, leaving 8 bases between. In germline, CDR1 is SEHNR, CDR2 FQNEAQ (reference sequence). The CDR3 loop spans 11 amino acids. The CDR3 spells CASTRGYEQYF. The DNA of the CDR3 is TGTGCCAGCACTCGAGGATACGAGCAGTACTTC.

The chain combines TRBV19 with TRBJ2-2; 9 positions agree with TRBD1. With 7 bases clipped from V and 5 bases from J, the junction kept 11 bases outside the gene matches. The CDR3 runs to 16 residues. Germline loops: CDR1 LNHDA, CDR2 SQIVND (reference sequence). CDR3 region: CASTQGTGSWTGELFF. The CDR3 DNA is TGTGCCAGTACCCAAGGGACAGGGAGTTGGACCGGGGAGCTGTTTTTT.

The chain has TRBV20-1 and TRBJ2-7, with 8 bases matching TRBD1. The CDR3 runs 11 residues. The V gene end was trimmed by 5 bases and the J gene end by 5 bases; junction bases not matched to a gene: 2. CDR1 is DFQATT and CDR2 is SNEGSKA in the germline V gene (reference sequence). CDR3 region: CSAGTGHEQYF. The DNA of the CDR3 is TGCAGTGCTGGGACAGGACACGAGCAGTACTTC.

With regard to this clone: Germline is not matched at one junction end, which may reflect a read error. V gene TRBV28 combines with J gene TRBJ1-6; 8 bases match TRBD1. The CDR3 has 15 residues. CDR1 MDHEN and CDR2 SYDVKM come from the germline V gene. The CDR3 DNA sequence: TGTGCCAGCAGTGCCTCTGGGACAGGTTATTCATCCCTCCACTTT. Residues: CASSASGTGYSSLHF. The variable domain in full, completed from reference TRBV28 and TRBJ1-6, reads DVKVTQSSRYLVKRTGEKVFLECVQDMDHENMFWYRQDPGLGLRLIYFSYDVKMKEKGDIPEGYSVSREKKERFSLILESASTNQTSMYLCASSASGTGYSSLHFGNGTRLTVT.

The chain is built from TRBV9 and TRBJ1-1; TRBD1 might be the D (6 bases). The V end was cut by 3 bases, the J end by 4 bases, with 10 bases between. Germline assignment: CDR1 SGDLS and CDR2 YYNGEE. The CDR3 contains 13 residues. The CDR3 loop is CASSARGSTEAFF. CDR3 sequence (DNA): TGTGCCAGCAGCGCCAGGGGAAGCACTGAAGCTTTCTTT. The variable domain in full, completed from reference TRBV9 and TRBJ1-1, reads DSGVTQTPKHLITATGQRVTLRCSPRSGDLSVYWYQQSLDQGLQFLIQYYNGEERAKGNILERFSAQQFPDLHSELNLSSLELGDSALYFCASSARGSTEAFFGQGTRLTVV.

The chain employs TRBV4-2 and TRBJ2-1, with 11 bases identical to TRBD2. This CDR3 comprises 16 residues. V shed 4 bases and J 12 bases; nucleotides not matched to a gene: 14. Germline CDR1 is LGHNA and CDR2 is YNFKEQ. CDR3 amino acids: CASSRTGTSGGAGQFF. The CDR3 nucleotides are TGTGCCAGCAGCCGAACCGGGACTAGCGGCGGCGCAGGGCAGTTCTTC.

The V and J genes are TRBV2 and TRBJ1-2; tentative D call: TRBD1 (6 bases). This CDR3 has 14 amino acids. Per the germline V gene, CDR1 is SNHLY and CDR2 is FYNNEI. Deletions cut 5 bases from V and 2 bases from J, with 12 bases between. The CDR3 DNA sequence: TGTGCCAGCAGTTCCCAGGGGCAGAACTATGGCTACACCTTC. Residues: CASSSQGQNYGYTF. The variable domain in full, completed from reference TRBV2 and TRBJ1-2, reads EPEVTQTPSHQVTQMGQEVILRCVPISNHLYFYWYRQILGQKVEFLVSFYNNEISEKSEIFDDQFSVERPDGSNFTLKIRSTKLEDSAMYFCASSSQGQNYGYTFGSGTRLTVV.

J is TRBJ1-4 and V is TRBV28; 8 bases agree with TRBD1. CDR1 and CDR2 from the germline V gene are MDHEN and SYDVKM. V trimming: 1 base; J trimming: 8 bases; junction bases outside the gene matches: 9. This CDR3 spans 16 amino acids. This CDR3 reads CASSLSGQGIREKLFF. The CDR3 region has the DNA TGTGCCAGCAGTTTATCCGGACAGGGCATTCGGGAAAAACTGTTTTTT. The full variable domain, completed using reference TRBV28 and TRBJ1-4, is DVKVTQSSRYLVKRTGEKVFLECVQDMDHENMFWYRQDPGLGLRLIYFSYDVKMKEKGDIPEGYSVSREKKERFSLILESASTNQTSMYLCASSLSGQGIREKLFFGSGTQLSVL.

The chain is built from TRBV3-1 (or the pseudogene TRBV3-2) and TRBJ1-2; tentatively, D is TRBD1 (5 bases). From germline, CDR1 is LGHDT and CDR2 YNNKEL (reference sequence). This CDR3 is 15 amino acids long. Trimming shortened V by 2 bases and J by 11 bases, and 21 bases separated the two germline ends. In DNA, the CDR3 is TGTGCCAGCAGCCAAAGCACGACGGGGGGAGAGAGATACACCTTC. It codes for CASSQSTTGGERYTF.

V is TRBV4-1 and J is TRBJ1-2; tentatively, D is TRBD1 (6 bases). V shed 0 bases and J shed 7 bases, with 15 bases lying between them. Germline assignment: CDR1 MGHRA and CDR2 YSYEKL. The CDR3 consists of 15 residues. The CDR3 DNA is TGCGCCAGCAGCCAAGATTGGGGGCCGCCCTTTGGCTACACCTTC. It translates to CASSQDWGPPFGYTF.

This sequence joins TRBV9 and TRBJ1-3, with D hard to call. The CDR3 loop spans 14 amino acids. Germline CDR1 SGDLS, CDR2 YYNGEE. Trimming took 0 bases from V and 0 from J, leaving 4 bases between them. CDR3 coding DNA: TGTGCCAGCAGCGTAGGTTACTCTGGAAACACCATATATTTT. It encodes CASSVGYSGNTIYF. Using reference TRBV9 and TRBJ1-3 for the parts outside the CDR3, the full variable domain is DSGVTQTPKHLITATGQRVTLRCSPRSGDLSVYWYQQSLDQGLQFLIQYYNGEERAKGNILERFSAQQFPDLHSELNLSSLELGDSALYFCASSVGYSGNTIYFGEGSWLTVV.

The chain is built from TRBV2 and TRBJ1-6; D is ambiguous. The CDR3 consists of 12 residues. Trimming took off 6 bases at V and 5 bases at J, with 5 bases between the two ends. Germline values: CDR1 SNHLY, CDR2 FYNNEI. Written as DNA, the CDR3 is TGTGCCAGCAGAACAGATAATTCACCCCTCCACTTT. Its protein product is CASRTDNSPLHF.

The chain employs TRBV2 and TRBJ2-3; D possibly corresponds to TRBD2 (6 bases). The CDR3 is 16 amino acids. Trimming took 2 bases from V and 0 from J, leaving 12 bases between them. Per germline, CDR1 SNHLY and CDR2 FYNNEI. The CDR3 DNA sequence: TGTGCCAGCAGTGAATCCGTACGGGGGAGCACAGATACGCAGTATTTT. The encoded protein is CASSESVRGSTDTQYF.

The chain uses TRBV25-1 and TRBJ2-7; D possibly corresponds to TRBD2 (5 bases). V was cut by 10 bases and J by 3 bases, with 13 bases left in between. CDR3 size: 12 residues. Germline lookup yields CDR1 MGHDK and CDR2 SYGVNS. The CDR3 nucleotides are TGTGCCACCCGAAGGAGGAACTACGAGCAGTACTTC. It codes for CATRRRNYEQYF.

This sequence joins TRBV9 and TRBJ2-5, with 8 bases matching TRBD1. This CDR3 has 16 amino acids. Germline V gives CDR1 SGDLS, CDR2 YYNGEE. V was pared by 2 bases and J by 5 bases, with 11 bases of the junction left unmatched. CDR3 nucleotides: TGTGCCAGCAGCGTTCGAGATCAGGGGGCAGGGGAGACCCAGTACTTC. Its protein product is CASSVRDQGAGETQYF.

This clone occurred once. Germline is not matched at one junction end, which may reflect a read error. The rearrangement links TRBV7-7 to TRBJ2-5; possible D gene TRBD2, 6 bases. Germline CDR1 reads SSHAT; CDR2 reads FNYEAQ (reference sequence). The CDR3 has 15 amino acids. The DNA of the CDR3 is TGTGCTAGCAGCTTATCTCCCTCGGGAGAGGGGACCCAGTACTTC. Its protein product is CASSLSPSGEGTQYF.

This chain joins TRBV28 and TRBJ2-5, with a possible D match to TRBD2 (6 bases). The CDR3 runs 12 residues. V lost 7 bases, J lost 5 bases, and 11 bases lay in between. CDR1 and CDR2 (germline): MDHEN, SYDVKM. CDR3 nucleotide sequence: TGTGCCAGCATGCGGGATTGGGAGACCCAGTACTTC. Residues: CASMRDWETQYF.